This T cell receptor (beta chain) stems from a study of blood T cell repertoires in COVID-19. A note on this clone: A read error may account for a junction end that differs from germline.

The CDR3 loop spans 15 amino acids. Germline V CDR1 and CDR2: SGHDT, YYEEEE. Assay: immunoSEQ multiplex PCR; the TCRdb copy retains only in-frame clones and omits some. The data show over 150,000 clones, approximately 91% seen once. The sequenced material came from peripheral blood. The clonotype originates from a man aged 50 or older with COVID-19, enrolled during active disease. V and J are TRBV5-6 and TRBJ2-3; TRBD2 aligns across 11 bases. The CDR3 DNA reads TGTGCCAGCAGCCTAGCGGGGGGCTACACAGGTACGCAGTATTTT. Its protein product is CASSLAGGYTGTQYF.